This TCR beta chain appears in the sequencing data of a study of T cells in Graves' hyperthyroidism and ophthalmopathy. Regarding the study as a whole: Median prediction lead before ophthalmopathy onset was about 6.7 months with the model.

Germline V gene data show CDR1 as SGHTA and CDR2 as FQGNSA. This CDR3 region has 11 residues. Losses at the gene ends were 6 bases for V and 7 bases for J; bases not matched to a gene: 2. This clonotype has at least ten counts. What it binds is not known. The source material, RNA transcripts, was used to amplify TCR beta CDR3 regions. When the TCR CDR3 underwent first-round RT-PCR, the HTBI primer set was used. MiXCR was run by TCRdb on the multiplex PCR reads, yielding one entry per CDR3 protein. The table shows around 450,000 distinct CDR3 sequences, with roughly 14% occurring only once. V usage is TRBV7-2 and J usage is TRBJ2-5; 7 bases agree with TRBD1. Sequenced material: blood. The receptor was derived from a woman under 30 with Graves' hyperthyroidism. The chain's CDR3 is CASRYRGTQYF. The CDR3 nucleotides are TGTGCCAGCAGGTACAGGGGGACCCAGTACTTC.